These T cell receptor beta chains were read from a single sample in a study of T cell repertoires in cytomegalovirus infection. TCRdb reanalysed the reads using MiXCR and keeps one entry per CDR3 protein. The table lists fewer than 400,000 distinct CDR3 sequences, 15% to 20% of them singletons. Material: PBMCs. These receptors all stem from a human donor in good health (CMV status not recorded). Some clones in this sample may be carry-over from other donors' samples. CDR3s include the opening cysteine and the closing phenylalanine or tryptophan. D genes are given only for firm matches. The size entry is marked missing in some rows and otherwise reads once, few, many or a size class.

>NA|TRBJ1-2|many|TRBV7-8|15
TGTGCCAGCAGCCTAGACAGCCCAACTGTCTATGGCTACACCTTC
CASSLDSPTVYGYTF
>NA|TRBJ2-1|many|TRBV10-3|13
TGTGCCATCTCAATAAATCCGGAGGATGAGCAGTTCTTC
CAISINPEDEQFF
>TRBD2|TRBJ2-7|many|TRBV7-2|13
TGTGCCACATCAACTAGCGTATCCTACGAGCAGTACTTC
CATSTSVSYEQYF
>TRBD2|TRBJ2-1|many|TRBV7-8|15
TGTGCCAGCAGCTTATGGGGGGGTTACCACAATGAGCAGTTCTTC
CASSLWGGYHNEQFF
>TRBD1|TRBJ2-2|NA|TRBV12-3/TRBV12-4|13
TGTGCCAGCAGTCCTCAGGGGGTTGGGGAGCTGTTTTTT
CASSPQGVGELFF
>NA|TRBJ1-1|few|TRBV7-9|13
TGTGCCAGCAGCTTATCGGGAGAATTACGGGCTTTCTTT
CASSLSGELRAFF
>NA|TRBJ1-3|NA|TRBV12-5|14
TGTGCTAGTGGTTTGACGGTTCAAGGAAACACCATATATTTT
CASGLTVQGNTIYF
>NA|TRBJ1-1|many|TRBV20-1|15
TGCAGTGCTCGAAACTACAAGACAGGGAACACTGAAGCTTTCTTT
CSARNYKTGNTEAFF
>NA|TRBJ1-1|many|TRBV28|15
TGTGCCAGCAGTTTATGGGGGGACCTGAACACTGAAGCTTTCTTT
CASSLWGDLNTEAFF
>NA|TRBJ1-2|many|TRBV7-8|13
TGTGCCAGCAGCTTATACCCGGAACATGGCTACACCTTC
CASSLYPEHGYTF
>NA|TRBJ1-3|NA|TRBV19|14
TGTGCCAGACCCGGACAGCGGCCTGGAAACACCATATATTTT
CARPGQRPGNTIYF
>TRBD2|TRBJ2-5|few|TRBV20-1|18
TGCAGTGTTGATACCGGGACTAGCGGGGGGGCCTGGGAAGAGACCCAGTACTTC
CSVDTGTSGGAWEETQYF
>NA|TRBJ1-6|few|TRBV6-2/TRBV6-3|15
TGTGCCAGCAGTTCGGACAGCCGAAATAATTCACCCCTCCACTTT
CASSSDSRNNSPLHF
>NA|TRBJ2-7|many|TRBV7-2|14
TGTGCCAGCAGCTTAGCTGGGCAGTCCCACGAGCAGTACTTC
CASSLAGQSHEQYF
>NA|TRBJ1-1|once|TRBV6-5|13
TGTGCCAGCAGTTACTCAGGGAACGCTGAATCTTGCTTT
CASSYSGNAESCF
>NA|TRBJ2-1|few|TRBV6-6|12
TGTGCCAGCAGTTTCGGACTTGGTGAGCAGTTCTTC
CASSFGLGEQFF
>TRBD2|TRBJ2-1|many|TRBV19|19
TGTGCCAGTAGCCCGACGGGACTAGCGGGCACCCACTCCTACAATGAGCAGTTCTTC
CASSPTGLAGTHSYNEQFF
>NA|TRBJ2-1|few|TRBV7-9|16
TGTGCCAGCAGTAACCGGGACATGCCGCCCTACAATGAGCAGTTCTTC
CASSNRDMPPYNEQFF
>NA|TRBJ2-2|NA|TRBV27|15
TGTGCCAGCAGTTTAATGGGGGTGGGCACCGGGGAGCTGTTTTTT
CASSLMGVGTGELFF
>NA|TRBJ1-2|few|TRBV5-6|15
TGTGCCAGCAGCTTGGGACTGGGCATAGACTATGGCTACACCTTC
CASSLGLGIDYGYTF
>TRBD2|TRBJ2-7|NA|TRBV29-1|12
TGCAGCGTGGGAGCGGGGGGCTACGAGCAGTACTTC
CSVGAGGYEQYF
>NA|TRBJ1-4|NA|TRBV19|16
TGTGCCAGTACCAGACTCCCCGGGACGGCTAATGAAAAACTGTTTTTT
CASTRLPGTANEKLFF
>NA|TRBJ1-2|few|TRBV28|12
TGTGCCAGCAGTTTCCAGCGCTATGGCTACACCTTC
CASSFQRYGYTF
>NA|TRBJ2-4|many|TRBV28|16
TGTGCCAGCACTCTTACGCGCGACAGCCGATTGAACATTCAGTACTTC
CASTLTRDSRLNIQYF
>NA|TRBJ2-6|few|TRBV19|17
TGTGCCAGTAGTCGCCAGGGTCCCCGGCTTGGGGCCAACGTCCTGACTTTC
CASSRQGPRLGANVLTF
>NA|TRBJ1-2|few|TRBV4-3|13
TGCGCCAGCAGCCGAGGACGAGAATATGGCTACACCTTC
CASSRGREYGYTF
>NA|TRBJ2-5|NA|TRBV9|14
TGTGCCAGCAGCGTAACCCAGGGCCAAGAGACCCAGTACTTC
CASSVTQGQETQYF
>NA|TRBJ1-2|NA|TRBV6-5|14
TGTGCCAGCAGTTACACCAGTGGGACTTATGGCTACACCTTC
CASSYTSGTYGYTF
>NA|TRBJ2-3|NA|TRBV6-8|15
TGTGCCAGCAGTTACTCGATCTCAGGGTTAGGTACGCAGTATTTT
CASSYSISGLGTQYF
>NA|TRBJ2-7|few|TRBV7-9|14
TGTGCCAGCAGTCGGCAGGGGTCGACCTACGAGCAGTACTTC
CASSRQGSTYEQYF
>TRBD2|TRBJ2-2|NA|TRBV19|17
TGTGCCAGTAGTAGACCTCTAGCGGGAGGCTACACCGGGGAGCTGTTTTTT
CASSRPLAGGYTGELFF
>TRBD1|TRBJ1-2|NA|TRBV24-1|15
TGTGCCACCAGTGGTCTACACAGGGGCTTCTATGGCTACACCTTC
CATSGLHRGFYGYTF
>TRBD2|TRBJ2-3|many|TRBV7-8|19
TGTGCCAGCAGCTTTCCGAGGGGAGCTAGCGGGGCCCTCACAGATACGCAGTATTTT
CASSFPRGASGALTDTQYF
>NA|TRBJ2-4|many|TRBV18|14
TGTGCCAGCTCACCCGGGACGTCCTCAAACATTCAGTACTTC
CASSPGTSSNIQYF
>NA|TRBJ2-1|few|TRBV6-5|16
TGTGCCAGCAGTTACGCGGGTTCGAGCTCCTACAATGAGCAGTTCTTC
CASSYAGSSSYNEQFF
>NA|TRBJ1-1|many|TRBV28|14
TGTGCCAGCAGTCCCTCGTGGGCCAACACTGAAGCTTTCTTT
CASSPSWANTEAFF
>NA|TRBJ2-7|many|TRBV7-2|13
TGTGCCAGCAGAATCGAGGGCGCCTACGAGCAGTACTTC
CASRIEGAYEQYF
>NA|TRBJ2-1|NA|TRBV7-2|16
TGTGCCAGCAGCTTATCCCCAGGGGCGGTTTACAATGAGCAGTTCTTC
CASSLSPGAVYNEQFF
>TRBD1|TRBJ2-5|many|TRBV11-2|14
TGTGCCAGCAGCCATACAGGGGTCCAGGAGACCCAGTACTTC
CASSHTGVQETQYF
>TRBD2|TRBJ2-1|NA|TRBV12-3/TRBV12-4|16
TGTGCCAGCAGACTTAGGGGGACTAGCGCGAACAATGAGCAGTTCTTC
CASRLRGTSANNEQFF
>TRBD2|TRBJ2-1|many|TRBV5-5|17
TGTGCCAGCAGCTTGACTCCGCAGCGGGGGGGCCTCAATGAGCAGTTCTTC
CASSLTPQRGGLNEQFF
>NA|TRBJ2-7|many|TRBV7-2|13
TGTGCCAGCAGTTCTACCGGGACTCCCCTTCAGTACTTC
CASSSTGTPLQYF
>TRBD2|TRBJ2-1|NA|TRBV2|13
TGTGCCAGCGGGCTAGCGGGGGGCAATGAGCAGTTCTTC
CASGLAGGNEQFF
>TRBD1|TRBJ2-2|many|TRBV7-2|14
TGTGCCAGCAGGGGGACAGGGGGTATCGGGGAGCTGTTTTTT
CASRGTGGIGELFF
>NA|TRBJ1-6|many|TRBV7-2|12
TGTGCCAGCAGCGTGGGGAATTCACCCCTCCACTTT
CASSVGNSPLHF
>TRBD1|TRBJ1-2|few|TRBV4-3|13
TGCGCCAGCAGCCGGACAGGCGTTTATGGCTACACCTTC
CASSRTGVYGYTF
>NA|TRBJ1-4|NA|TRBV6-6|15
TGTGCCAGCAGTTACTCGATAGGGGCAAATGAAAAACTGTTTTTT
CASSYSIGANEKLFF
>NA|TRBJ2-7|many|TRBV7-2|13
TGTGCCAGCAGCTTAGAAGAGGGTGGCGAGCAGTACTTC
CASSLEEGGEQYF
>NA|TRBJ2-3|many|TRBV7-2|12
TGTGCCAGCAGCCACGGATCAGATACGCAGTATTTT
CASSHGSDTQYF
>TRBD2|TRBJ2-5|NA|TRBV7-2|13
TGTGCCAGCAGCGCCACTAGCGGGGGGGCCTTGTACTTC
CASSATSGGALYF
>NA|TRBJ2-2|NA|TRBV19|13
TGTGCCAGTAGTATCGCGGGAACCCGGGAGCTGTTTTTT
CASSIAGTRELFF
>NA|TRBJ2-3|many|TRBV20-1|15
TGCAGTGCGAGTATTCTGGGCAAGAGCACAGATACGCAGTATTTT
CSASILGKSTDTQYF
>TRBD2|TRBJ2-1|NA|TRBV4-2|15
TGTGCCAGCAGTCGTAGCGGGGAAGGAGGGAATGAGCAGTTCTTC
CASSRSGEGGNEQFF
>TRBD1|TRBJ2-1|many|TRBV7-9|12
TGTGCCAGCAGCTGGGACAGAAATAAGCAGTTCTTC
CASSWDRNKQFF